The 7 T cell receptor beta chains presented below share a single source sample, sequenced in a study of shared T cell receptors in the human thymus. Libraries were prepared by immunoSEQ multiplex PCR; TCRdb keeps only in-frame clonotypes and omits some of them. This sample has 720,000 or so clones; approximately 85% occur once, and the top ten carry around 0.01%. The data were also submitted as part of a second study, on human thymus T cells.

Sequencing input: thymocytes. The origin of the receptors is a girl under three years old with a congenital heart defect.

Here the CDR3 reads CAIRNIDSLNTEAFF. The CDR3 DNA follows: TGTGCCATCAGAAATATCGACAGCCTGAACACTGAAGCTTTCTTT. The chain carries TRBV10-3 and TRBJ1-1; D may be TRBD1 (5 bases). This CDR3 has 15 amino acids. The V end was cut by 6 bases, the J end by 0 bases, with 14 bases between. Germline V gives CDR1 ENHRY, CDR2 SYGVKD.

This clone was counted a few times. The chain employs TRBV18 and TRBJ1-1, with D perhaps TRBD1 (6 bases). Per the germline V gene, CDR1 is KGHSH and CDR2 is LQKENI. Between the trimmed V and J ends, which lost 5 bases and 1 base, there was a span of 11 bases. The CDR3 is made up of 14 amino acids. CDR3 in amino acids: CASSSQTGNTEAFF. The CDR3 DNA sequence: TGTGCCAGCTCATCCCAGACAGGGAACACTGAAGCTTTCTTT. Full variable domain (outside the CDR3, taken from reference TRBV18 and TRBJ1-1): NAGVMQNPRHLVRRRGQEARLRCSPMKGHSHVYWYRQLPEEGLKFMVYLQKENIIDESGMPKERFSAEFPKEGPSILRIQQVVRGDSAAYFCASSSQTGNTEAFFGQGTRLTVV.

The genes are TRBV5-1 and TRBJ1-5; possible D gene TRBD1, 6 bases. V gave up 5 bases and J gave up 4 bases, with 13 bases separating them. This CDR3 spans 14 amino acids. Germline V gene data show CDR1 as SGHRS and CDR2 as YFSETQ. In DNA, the CDR3 is TGCGCCAGCAGTCCGGACAGCCGGAATCAGCCCCAGCATTTT. It encodes CASSPDSRNQPQHF.

This sequence joins TRBV28 and TRBJ1-5; unclear D gene. Germline CDR1 MDHEN, CDR2 SYDVKM. Deletions cut 0 bases from V and 3 bases from J, with 15 bases between. The CDR3 loop spans 17 amino acids. CDR3 nucleotide sequence: TGTGCCAGCAGTTTATGCGGTCGGGGATCATCCAATCAGCCCCAGCATTTT. Amino acids: CASSLCGRGSSNQPQHF.

The chain couples TRBV29-1 to TRBJ1-2; D call uncertain. The germline V gene encodes CDR1 SQVTM and CDR2 ANQGSEA. The CDR3 consists of 11 residues. V shed 3 bases and J shed 6 bases, with 8 bases lying between them. The CDR3 sequence is CSVDVTDGYTF. CDR3 DNA sequence: TGCAGCGTTGATGTGACTGATGGCTACACCTTC.

This clone was seen a few times. The V and J genes are TRBV5-4 and TRBJ2-3; 11 bases align to TRBD2. Germline assignment: CDR1 SGHNT and CDR2 YYREEE (reference sequence). The CDR3 has 17 residues. V shed 1 base and J 2 bases; nucleotides not matched to a gene: 6. In DNA form, the CDR3 reads TGTGCCAGCAGCTTGTGGGGACTAGCGGTGATCACAGATACGCAGTATTTT. Translation gives CASSLWGLAVITDTQYF.

The chain uses TRBV9 and TRBJ2-3; 7 bases agree with TRBD1. CDR1 is SGDLS and CDR2 is YYNGEE in the germline V gene. The CDR3 runs to 19 residues. V lost 3 bases to trimming and J lost 0 bases; unmatched junction nucleotides: 16. CDR3 nucleotides: TGTGCCAGCAGCGGGACAGGCCAGCTCGGCTTTACTAGCACAGATACGCAGTATTTT. Its translation: CASSGTGQLGFTSTDTQYF.